This TCR beta chain comes out of a study of OX40 agonist ivuxolimab in advanced cancers. For the wider study: Ivuxolimab was an agonistic, fully human IgG2 monoclonal antibody directed against OX40 (CD134), a costimulatory receptor. Intravenous ivuxolimab was administered to patients every 2 weeks at six dose levels: 0.01, 0.1, 0.3, 1.5, 3 and 10 mg/kg. Of the 50 or so patients in dose escalation, about 20 had hepatocellular carcinoma, some 15 had melanoma, 9 had renal cell carcinoma and 9 had head and neck cancer. In the dose-escalation cohort, 82.7% of patients were male, and the mean age was approximately 55 years, with a range of roughly 20 to 80. Patients were allowed to have had prior anti-PD-1, anti-PD-L1 or anti-CTLA-4 therapy, and approximately 39% of the dose-escalation patients had been treated with checkpoint inhibitors. Partial responses occurred in three dose-escalation patients: two with cutaneous melanoma and one with hepatocellular carcinoma. The purpose of peripheral TCRbeta sequencing was to test whether ivuxolimab changed TCR sequence diversity and led to clonal T-cell expansion. The monotherapy dose-escalation portion (N of about 50 patients) of the phase I ivuxolimab trial is reported in the paper. Points the paper makes about the study in general: After ivuxolimab, CD8+ T cells had more expanded clones than CD4+ T cells on average. Clonal expansion of both CD4+ and CD8+ blood T cells was observed from baseline to week 6 at doses 0.1 to 3.0 mg/kg. Which antigens the clonally expanded peripheral T cells were specific for was not determined. Low levels of normalized T-cell clonal expansion were also seen in some nonresponding patients. Partial responders in the 0.1-3.0 mg/kg groups had among the lowest normalized peripheral clonal expansion, especially among CD8+ T cells.

Comment on this clone: Its antigen has not been determined. The sample holds no much larger clone one base away, and base qualities are not on file.

Taken from cysteine to phenylalanine, the CDR3 has 14 residues. CDR3 DNA is the only sequence kept; it has 42 bases, read in frame from the first base. CDR1 and CDR2 are read off the germline V gene as MRHNA and SNTAGT. V drops 3 bases and J drops 3 bases, leaving 11 bases in between. The trial excluded patients who had a history of autoimmune disease or were on systemic immunosuppression. Peripheral blood for TCR sequencing was drawn from every dose cohort at baseline, at cycle 4 day 1 and at cycle 7 day 1. Samples were obtained from an open-label, multicenter, first-in-human phase I dose-escalation trial of ivuxolimab. Adults with locally advanced or metastatic melanoma, renal cell carcinoma, hepatocellular carcinoma or head and neck squamous cell carcinoma were enrolled in the trial. Before TCR sequencing, CD4+ and CD8+ T cells were separately sorted from peripheral blood. To sequence the TCRbeta CDR3 region, genomic DNA was isolated from the sorted cells. TCRbeta CDR3 regions were sequenced using the immunoSEQ Assay. TCRdb took this table from immuneACCESS and kept in-frame rearrangements with V and J called. Such tables lack part of the clones; where checked against another copy, unresolved V genes explain under half of the gap, and the rest is unexplained. The sample table lists some 48,000 clones, under 90% of them with a count of one. In total, the top ten clones hold roughly 25% of the sample.

This clonotype originated in an adult with an advanced solid tumor such as melanoma, head and neck, liver or kidney cancer. Rearrangement joined TRBV6-4 to TRBJ1-2; the D gene is perhaps TRBD1, from 5 matching bases. The material was CD4+ or CD8+ T cells sorted from blood, obtained in a trial of the OX40 agonist ivuxolimab. In nucleotides, the sequence is TGTGCCAGCAGTGAGGGTCCGGGGGACTATGGCTACACCTTC. Its translation is CASSEGPGDYGYTF.